This T cell receptor (beta chain) was identified during a study of OX40 agonist ivuxolimab in advanced cancers. On the study more broadly: Patients in the trial were receiving intravenous ivuxolimab every 2 weeks, at doses of 0.01 to 10 mg/kg. Each dose-escalation patient presented with hepatocellular carcinoma, melanoma, renal cell or head and neck cancer. Earlier treatment with anti-PD-1, anti-PD-L1 or anti-CTLA-4 was permitted, and 35% to 45% had received some.

V lost 2 bases and J lost 0, with 5 bases in between. The germline CDR1 and CDR2 sequences are MNHNS and SASEGT. The CDR3 runs 13 residues. The assay was immunoSEQ multiplex PCR, and TCRdb's table has in-frame clones only and misses some. There are more than 55,000 clones in the sample; over 90% occur only once, and about an eighth lies in the top ten. It was autoimmune disease history or systemic immunosuppression that excluded patients. The origin of this receptor is an adult with an advanced solid tumor such as melanoma, head and neck, liver or kidney cancer. J is TRBJ2-7 and V is TRBV6-1; D is unresolved. Specimen: CD4+ or CD8+ T cells sorted from blood, collected in a trial of the OX40 agonist ivuxolimab. Here the CDR3 reads CASSESASYEQYF. The CDR3 coding sequence is TGTGCCAGCAGTGAATCGGCCTCCTACGAGCAGTACTTC.